This T cell receptor beta chain is from a study of T-cell reconstitution after alpha-beta-depleted transplantation in children (dated by TCRdb to 2016 to 2018). With respect to the entire study: T-cell immune reconstitution after TCRalphabeta/CD19-depleted allogeneic hematopoietic cell transplantation in children was quantitatively tracked in the study by means of TCR repertoire profiling. The study at large found these results: In some patients, the high TCRbeta diversity seen at day 60 was put down to recipient T cells and intrathymic progenitors that had survived conditioning. The apparently early recovery of alphabetaT-cell counts about two months after transplant reportedly depended on only several hundred rapidly expanded clones that came from non-depleted graft cells. Over the following months the frequencies of hyperexpanded clones went down, and after one year T-cell counts and TCRbeta diversity were mostly credited to newly produced T cells.

Compared with germline, V lacks 5 bases and J lacks 8 bases; bases without a gene match: 12. From the cysteine up to the phenylalanine, the CDR3 has a length of 15 residues. Solely the CDR3 DNA is kept, with 45 bases framed from the first base. CDR1 is given as ENHRY and CDR2 as SYGVKD, both from the germline V gene. The protocol used for the library was PCR. The run used an Illumina HiSeq 2500. Molecular barcoding was employed in the preparation of TCR libraries, with unique molecular identifiers being used to normalize TCRbeta repertoire quantification. TCRdb redid the processing of the public reads, applying fastp at Q25 and MiXCR, and retained in-frame beta chains. Rows with a matching CDR3 protein are joined into one entry that keeps the most common DNA and genes. A total of about 590,000 distinct CDR3 sequences appear in this sample, 10% to 15% of them only once. The top ten hold approximately 2% of the sample.

This clonotype has only a few counts. The antigen it recognizes is unknown. No clone much larger than this one lies a single base away; base qualities are absent. The treatment or condition label of this sample denotes: allogeneic hematopoietic cell transplantation with graft depleted of TCRalphabeta T cells and CD19 B cells. TCRalphabeta/CD19-depleted allogeneic hematopoietic cell grafts were given to the transplant recipients, all of whom were children. Sequenced here: PBMCs, mostly from graft donor cells, sampled 360 days after TCRalphabeta/CD19-depleted stem cell transplant. The TCR comes from a male patient younger than 18 who had a stem cell transplant for acute myeloid leukemia, so the T cells may come from the graft donor. This chain joins TRBV10-3 to TRBJ1-1, with 9 central nucleotides matching TRBD1. The nucleotides read TGTGCCATCAGTTCCGGGACAGGGCGCGGGCGGGAAGCTTTCTTT. It translates to CAISSGTGRGREAFF.